This T cell receptor beta chain was sequenced in a study of Graves' ophthalmopathy and Graves' hyperthyroidism (dated by TCRdb to 2016 to 2018). Concerning the study at large: Peripheral blood was collected at initial diagnosis, prior to any treatment. Following sampling, methimazole starting at 30 mg daily was administered to hyperthyroidism patients, and high-dose intravenous methylprednisolone was administered to ophthalmopathy patients. In more than five hyperthyroidism patients, the T-cell repertoires found in thyroid tissue were compared with those found in blood. In total, 135 blood samples were TCR-sequenced: fewer than 50 ophthalmopathy, 75 hyperthyroidism and some 17 hyperthyroidism-to-ophthalmopathy patients. TCR beta repertoire signatures were used to distinguish Graves' ophthalmopathy from Graves' hyperthyroidism and to predict progression to ophthalmopathy. A discovery set of 100 patients (around 45 ophthalmopathy, 57 stable hyperthyroidism) was enrolled to explore V-J signatures distinguishing ophthalmopathy from hyperthyroidism. An independent validation cohort was composed of 18 hyperthyroidism patients and about 16 patients who later progressed from hyperthyroidism to ophthalmopathy. Overall results and qualifications from the work: Sample size was not statistically predetermined, and group allocation was not concealed from the investigators. In cross-validation, the 13-signature model distinguished ophthalmopathy from stable hyperthyroidism with 87.88% sensitivity and 81% to 82% specificity, while in the test set the corresponding values were roughly 80% and 75%. In validation, the model predicted ophthalmopathy progression with 70.59% sensitivity and roughly 72% specificity; 12 predicted patients were CT-confirmed with GO in a median of around 6 months. Most of the expanded thyroid clonotypes with a frequency above 0.001 were also detected in blood, and it was suggested that the thyroid immune response may be reflected by blood repertoires.

V is pared back by 0 bases and J by 5 bases, with 11 bases lying between the germline termini. According to the germline V gene, CDR1 reads SGDLS and CDR2 reads YYNGEE. From its cysteine to its phenylalanine, the CDR3 spans 15 amino acids. The kept DNA is CDR3 alone, 45 bases in frame from the first base. About this clonotype itself: There is no known antigen for this receptor. The sample holds no much larger clone one base away, and base qualities are not on file.

TCR beta CDR3 regions were amplified from RNA transcripts for repertoire sequencing. The first round of RT-PCR was done with HTBI primers and the Qiagen OneStep RT-PCR kit, and was followed by a second round of multiplex PCR, then size selection and purification. Sequencing of the libraries was carried out on an Illumina HiSeq2000 in paired-end mode with 100 bp reads. Under the source paper's analysis protocol: Reads were processed with SOAPnuke, discarding reads with adapters, uncalled bases, mean Phred below 15, or no exact constant-primer or identifier match. COPE v1.2.5 was used to merge the high-quality paired reads. Unique nucleotide sequences were defined as clonotypes and aligned to IMGT TRB V, D and J references using MiTCR v1.1. Analysis was restricted to V-J combinations with a frequency above 0.0001, which covered 98% to 99.2% of repertoires. For each V-J combination, a TCR clonal expansion and chaos score was defined as F50 clonal expansion divided by the chaos observed in the TCRdist matrix. Welch's t-statistics and random forest were used to narrow the features down to roughly twelve V-J combinations, which were then fed into a naive Bayes classifier. The Morisita-Horn index was used to measure how similar the thyroid and blood repertoires were. TCRdb cleaned the public reads at Q25 with fastp, built clones with MiXCR and kept in-frame beta chains. Each CDR3 protein gets just one entry, which takes the most common genes and DNA from the rows behind it. It is TCRdb's table, rather than the study itself, that gives the V and J calls and clone size. The sample has some 750,000 distinct CDR3 sequences on record, 40% of them singletons. Clones ranked in the top ten supply roughly 45% of the sample.

The ophthalmopathy patients had moderately to severely active disease, with a Clinical Activity Score of 3 or higher, a NOSPECS grade of 4 or higher, and a disease duration of less than 3 months. Patients with other autoimmune diseases, uncontrolled infections, pregnancy or lactation were excluded. Clinical symptoms, serum thyroxine, TRAb, thyroid ultrasound and orbital computed tomography formed the basis of the diagnosis. PBMCs were isolated from 10 ml of fresh peripheral blood by Ficoll-Paque density gradient centrifugation. Total RNA was extracted using Trizol reagent, and RNA quality was checked on an Agilent 2100 Bioanalyzer.

The rearrangement combines TRBV9 with TRBJ2-2; the D call could be TRBD1 or TRBD2, with each sharing 6 bases. The sample consisted of peripheral blood. The clonotype comes from an adult man with Graves' ophthalmopathy. The DNA is as follows: TGTGCCAGCAGCGTAGCTCGGGGGCCAACCGGGGAGCTGTTTTTT. It specifies CASSVARGPTGELFF. The full variable domain, completed from the reference TRBV9 and TRBJ2-2 proteins outside the CDR3, reads DSGVTQTPKHLITATGQRVTLRCSPRSGDLSVYWYQQSLDQGLQFLIQYYNGEERAKGNILERFSAQQFPDLHSELNLSSLELGDSALYFCASSVARGPTGELFFGEGSRLTVL.